This section outlines one T cell receptor beta chain sequence together with its context. Its antigen is unknown. The source of the sample is a study of CD8+CD57+ T cells in acquired aplastic anemia. Sequencing involved patients with CD8+CD57+ cell expansion previously shown by flow cytometry. TCR beta VDJ and CDR3 profiles were obtained from a genomic DNA template. TCRdb used MiXCR to reprocess the reads, holding one entry per CDR3 protein. The sample consists of over 150,000 distinct CDR3 sequences, approximately 52% of them appearing once. The V and J ends lost 2 bases and 4 bases, in that order; junction bases with no gene match: 6. The CDR3 runs 15 residues. Germline CDR1 is SEHNR and CDR2 is FQNEAQ (reference sequence). Study conclusions and caveats: Twenty-nine was the count of CD8+ CDR3 sequences that patients shared with controls.

The chain carries TRBV7-9 and TRBJ2-5; 8 positions agree with TRBD1. The receptor's source is a human donor with aplastic anemia. Source material: sorted CD4+, CD8+, or CD8+CD57+ T cells (not recorded which) from PBMCs. The CDR3 reads CASSLPPQGGETQYF. In DNA form, the CDR3 reads TGTGCCAGCAGCTTACCCCCACAGGGGGGAGAGACCCAGTACTTC.